This T cell receptor beta chain was captured by sequencing in a study of T cells after yellow fever vaccination. Study summary: Low-cell-number fractions were prepared with SMART-Seq v4 Ultra Low Input. Study-wide results and limits: Some clonotypes were seen in both the CD4 and the CD8 compartments. These made up a small share and likely arose from convergent recombination. Booster sampling recovered most clones from primary vaccination (approximately 96% CD4, around 90% CD8).

UMIs and a universal primer site were added when TCR cDNA was made by 5'RACE template switching. TCRdb fed the 5' RACE reads into MiXCR, producing one record per CDR3 protein. The data contain about 320,000 distinct CDR3 sequences, approximately 4% of them singletons. This clonotype was detected ten times or more. Its target is not known. The sequence was obtained from a man younger than 35 who received the YFV17D yellow fever vaccine. Sample: PBMCs, taken 15 days after the yellow fever booster vaccination.

CDR3 sequence: CSARSGTSGGQDEQYF. The CDR3 nucleotides are TGCAGTGCTAGATCGGGGACTAGCGGGGGGCAAGACGAGCAGTACTTC. The chain couples TRBV20-1 to TRBJ2-7; 15 bases are a match to TRBD2. Germline V CDR1 and CDR2: DFQATT, SNEGSKA (reference sequence). The V and J ends lost 2 bases and 5 bases, in that order; junction bases with no gene match: 7. The CDR3 covers 16 residues.